The 16 T cell receptor beta chains listed next were all sequenced from one sample in a study of post-analysis software for immune sequencing data. Whole-study findings and limits: In patients, TRBV5-6, TRBV5-1 and TRBV20-1 belonged to five TRBV segments found more frequently than in controls.

Unique molecular identifiers tagged the TCR beta cDNA libraries. MiXCR, run by TCRdb on the PCR reads, gives a single entry per CDR3 protein. The sample lists a few hundred thousand distinct CDR3 sequences; approximately 33% were seen once. Antigens for these TCRs are unknown. The sequenced sample was blood. The receptors derive from a girl aged 5-17 years with multiple sclerosis.

This clonotype was seen a few times. This rearrangement joins TRBV3-1 to TRBJ2-1; 12 bases fit TRBD2. After removal of 1 base from V and 4 bases from J, the junction contained 2 bases not matched to a gene. The CDR3 is made up of 16 amino acids. Germline values: CDR1 LGHDT, CDR2 YNNKEL (reference sequence). CDR3 bases: TGTGCCAGCAGCCAAGTAACTAGCGGGGGGTACAATGAGCAGTTCTTC. Translated, it gives CASSQVTSGGYNEQFF.

This clonotype was picked up a small number of times. Here the CDR3 DNA reads TGTGCCATCAGTCCTAGCGGGGGGAACACCGGGGAGCTGTTTTTT. It codes for CAISPSGGNTGELFF. The chain carries TRBV10-3 and TRBJ2-2; 10 positions match TRBD2. Unmatched junction bases numbered 1, after V lost 5 bases and J lost 1 base. There are 15 residues in the CDR3. CDR1 and CDR2 (germline): ENHRY, SYGVKD.

This clonotype was observed a handful of times. This chain joins TRBV27 and TRBJ2-7, with D perhaps being TRBD1 or TRBD2 (5 bases each). The CDR3 extends over 16 amino acids. Per the germline V gene, CDR1 is MNHEY and CDR2 is SMNVEV (reference sequence). The V end was cut by 5 bases, the J end by 0 bases, with 17 bases between. The CDR3 loop reads CASSPSPGLSSYEQYF. DNA for the CDR3: TGTGCCAGCAGTCCATCTCCGGGGCTGAGCTCCTACGAGCAGTACTTC.

The rearrangement joins TRBV4-1 to TRBJ1-1, with D maybe TRBD1 (5 bases). In germline, CDR1 is MGHRA, CDR2 YSYEKL. This CDR3 spans 13 amino acids. The V gene lost 4 bases and the J gene lost 5 bases, with 11 bases spanning the gap. CDR3 bases: TGCGCCAGCAGCCGGGGCGCAGATACTGAAGCTTTCTTT. Its translation: CASSRGADTEAFF.

This clonotype came up many times. The chain links TRBV4-3 to TRBJ2-3; no clear D. Trimming took off 4 bases at V and 0 bases at J, with 17 bases between the two ends. Germline CDR1 and CDR2: LGHNA and YSLEER. CDR3 length: 17 residues. CDR3: CASSPHSGTMSTDTQYF. As DNA, the CDR3 is TGCGCCAGCAGCCCGCACTCTGGTACCATGAGCACAGATACGCAGTATTTT.

The J gene is TRBJ2-3, the V gene TRBV20-1, with 10 bases identical to TRBD2. The CDR3 totals 14 residues. V shed 6 bases and J 8 bases; nucleotides not matched to a gene: 11. CDR1 DFQATT and CDR2 SNEGSKA come from the germline V gene (reference sequence). CDR3 DNA: TGCAGTGCCCCGGATAGCGGGGGGATCGCTACGCAGTATTTT. Encoded protein: CSAPDSGGIATQYF.

This chain uses TRBV27 with TRBJ2-7; a weak D match, TRBD1 (5 bases). CDR1 is MNHEY and CDR2 is SMNVEV in the germline V gene (reference sequence). The CDR3 extends over 15 amino acids. The V end lost 6 bases, the J end lost 2 bases, and 17 bases lay between the germline ends. The CDR3 here is CASRVRVTPTYEQYF. The CDR3 DNA follows: TGTGCCAGCAGGGTCAGGGTTACCCCCACCTACGAGCAGTACTTC.

J is TRBJ2-7 and V is TRBV11-2; D is ambiguous. The CDR3 sequence is 15 residues long. CDR1 is SGHAT, CDR2 FQNNGV, per germline. V lost 4 bases, J lost 3 bases, and 16 bases lay in between. The CDR3 spells CASSSPHGAGYEQYF. CDR3 coding DNA: TGTGCCAGCAGCTCTCCTCATGGCGCCGGCTACGAGCAGTACTTC.

The chain joins TRBV12-3 or TRBV12-4 to TRBJ2-7, with D perhaps given as TRBD1 or TRBD2 (5 bases each). Trimming left V 5 bases short and J 2 bases short, with 13 bases between. The CDR3 is 14 amino acids. CDR3 DNA sequence: TGTGCCAGCAGTATAGAGACGGGACCCTACGAGCAGTACTTC. It codes for CASSIETGPYEQYF.

This clonotype has only a few counts. CDR3 DNA: TGCGCCAGCAGCCAGGCTGGAATCCAAGAGACCCAGTACTTC. Translated, it gives CASSQAGIQETQYF. The chain uses TRBV4-3 and TRBJ2-5; D is uncertain. This CDR3 spans 14 amino acids. V lost 3 bases, J lost 1 base, and 9 bases lay in between. Germline V gives CDR1 LGHNA, CDR2 YSLEER.

The rearrangement uses TRBV6-5 and TRBJ2-3; 12 bases are a match to TRBD2. The length of the CDR3 is 15 residues. Germline loops: CDR1 MNHEY, CDR2 SVGAGI. The junction had 5 bases not matched to a gene; V was cut back by 6 bases and J by 4 bases. The DNA of the CDR3 is TGTGCCAGCAGACGCCCTAGCGGGGGGGCAGATACGCAGTATTTT. It is translated as CASRRPSGGADTQYF.

This clonotype has just a few counts. The genes are TRBV12-3 or TRBV12-4 and TRBJ1-2; TRBD1 is a possible D gene (5 bases). CDR3 length: 11 residues. V was trimmed by 7 bases and J by 7 bases, leaving 10 bases between them. The CDR3 sequence: CASTSGGGYTF. The DNA for the CDR3 is TGTGCCAGCACCTCGGGGGGTGGCTACACCTTC.

The rearrangement uses TRBV13 and TRBJ2-5; 7 bases match TRBD2. V was pared by 5 bases and J by 0 bases, with 12 bases of the junction left unmatched. The CDR3 has 17 amino acids. Germline CDR1 PRHDT, CDR2 FYEKMQ (reference sequence). Here the CDR3 DNA reads TGTGCCAGCAGCCCCTCCGGGCTAGCGGCGTACCAAGAGACCCAGTACTTC. As protein: CASSPSGLAAYQETQYF.

In this sample, this clonotype turned up a few times. V is TRBV7-9 and J is TRBJ1-6, with D hard to call. This CDR3 spans 15 amino acids. V was shortened by 7 bases and J by 0 bases, with 10 bases between the two germline ends. Germline lookup yields CDR1 SEHNR and CDR2 FQNEAQ (reference sequence). CDR3 residues: CASTRDVSYNSPLHF. CDR3 nucleotide sequence: TGTGCCAGCACCAGAGACGTCTCCTATAATTCACCCCTCCACTTT.

With respect to this clonotype: A read error may produce the germline difference seen at one junction end. This chain uses TRBV5-1 with TRBJ2-1; D is unresolved. CDR1 and CDR2 from the germline V gene are SGHRS and YFSETQ. This CDR3 is 14 amino acids long. CDR3 loop: CASSLDTVRNEQFF. The CDR3 coding sequence is TGCGCTAGCAGCTTGGATACAGTGAGGAATGAGCAGTTCTTC.

The CDR3 region is CAISERGPETQYF. The CDR3 DNA is TGTGCCATCAGTGAAAGGGGGCCGGAGACCCAGTACTTC. The rearrangement uses TRBV10-3 and TRBJ2-5, with 7 nucleotides matching TRBD1. Losses at the gene ends were 3 bases for V and 5 bases for J; bases not matched to a gene: 3. Germline CDR1 and CDR2: ENHRY and SYGVKD. The CDR3 runs 13 residues.